The 29 T cell receptor beta chains given below trace back to one sample, sequenced in a study of cytomegalovirus exposure and HLA in healthy donors. PCR involved 60 Vbeta and 13 Jbeta primers. Libraries were prepared by immunoSEQ multiplex PCR; TCRdb keeps only in-frame clonotypes and omits some of them. The sample lists about 61,000 clones; roughly 90% were seen once. The sequencing sample was made of PBMCs. The receptors shown here come from a man under 40 in good health and CMV-seropositive.

The genes are TRBV28 and TRBJ1-1, with D perhaps matching TRBD1 (6 bases). The length of the CDR3 is 14 residues. The germline gives CDR1 MDHEN, CDR2 SYDVKM. V lost 3 bases, J lost 5 bases, and 13 bases lay in between. The CDR3 region is CASSFQGKFTEAFF. DNA for the CDR3: TGTGCCAGCAGTTTCCAGGGGAAGTTTACTGAAGCTTTCTTT. Supplemented by reference TRBV28 and TRBJ1-1, the full variable domain reads DVKVTQSSRYLVKRTGEKVFLECVQDMDHENMFWYRQDPGLGLRLIYFSYDVKMKEKGDIPEGYSVSREKKERFSLILESASTNQTSMYLCASSFQGKFTEAFFGQGTRLTVV.

This chain connects TRBV29-1 to TRBJ2-6; D gene ambiguous. Trimming stripped 7 bases from V and 0 bases from J, with 7 bases between. Per germline, CDR1 SQVTM and CDR2 ANQGSEA. This CDR3 comprises 13 residues. The chain's CDR3 is CSGRLSGANVLTF. In DNA, the CDR3 is TGCAGCGGCAGACTCTCTGGGGCCAACGTCCTGACTTTC.

The J gene is TRBJ2-7, the V gene TRBV10-2, with D possibly being TRBD2 (6 bases). V lost 4 bases to trimming and J lost 3 bases, with 13 bases between them. Germline lookup yields CDR1 WSHSY and CDR2 SAAADI. The CDR3 spans 14 residues. The chain's CDR3 is CASSGGAGYYEQYF. The CDR3 nucleotides read TGCGCCAGCAGTGGTGGAGCGGGCTACTACGAGCAGTACTTC.

A word on this clone: Compared with germline, one end of the junction differs, possibly owing to a read error. The rearrangement links TRBV28 to TRBJ2-7, with TRBD2 matching 7 bases. In germline, CDR1 is MDHEN, CDR2 SYDVKM. The CDR3 has 16 amino acids. The CDR3 spells CAGSFRAGVLAYEQYF. As DNA, the CDR3 is TGTGCCGGCAGTTTTCGGGCGGGAGTCCTAGCCTACGAGCAGTACTTC.

This chain links TRBV7-2 with TRBJ2-5; 7 positions agree with TRBD1. Germline V gene sequence: CDR1 SGHTA, CDR2 FQGNSA. The CDR3 extends over 15 amino acids. J lost 1 base, V lost 5 bases, and 7 bases had no gene match. The CDR3 sequence: CASSPRRDSQETQYF. The CDR3 bases are TGTGCCAGCAGCCCGCGCCGGGACAGCCAAGAGACCCAGTACTTC.

The gene calls are TRBV2 and TRBJ2-7; possible D gene TRBD1, 6 bases. V was clipped by 10 bases and J by 7 bases, with 14 bases between them. Germline lookup yields CDR1 SNHLY and CDR2 FYNNEI. The CDR3 is 11 amino acids. The CDR3 DNA reads TGTGCCACCCAAGGGGGAACAGAGCAGTACTTC. Translated: CATQGGTEQYF.

V usage is TRBV29-1 and J usage is TRBJ2-5, with a tentative D call TRBD1 (6 bases). This CDR3 is built from 15 residues. The V gene lost 0 bases and the J gene lost 1 base, with 12 bases spanning the gap. Looked up from germline, CDR1 is SQVTM and CDR2 is ANQGSEA. CDR3 loop: CSVEDRGHFQETQYF. The CDR3 DNA is TGCAGCGTTGAAGACCGGGGACACTTCCAAGAGACCCAGTACTTC.

This chain joins TRBV30 and TRBJ1-2, with D hard to call. The CDR3 sequence is 12 residues long. Trimming left V 7 bases short and J 1 base short, with 10 bases between. Per germline, CDR1 GTSNPN and CDR2 SVGIG (reference sequence). The CDR3 here is CASREVNYGYTF. As DNA, the CDR3 is TGTGCCTCAAGGGAGGTTAACTATGGCTACACCTTC.

The rearrangement joins TRBV10-3 to TRBJ2-3; 7 positions match TRBD1. CDR3 size: 14 residues. The germline gives CDR1 ENHRY, CDR2 SYGVKD. V was clipped by 2 bases and J by 5 bases; unmatched bases: 4. The CDR3 DNA is TGTGCCATCAGTGAGAAGGGGGCAGGAGATACGCAGTATTTT. This sequence encodes CAISEKGAGDTQYF.

The chain combines TRBV30 with TRBJ1-2; D perhaps matches TRBD1 (5 bases). Germline-derived CDR1 and CDR2 are GTSNPN and SVGIG (reference sequence). Deletions cut 2 bases from V and 2 bases from J, with 12 bases between. This CDR3 has 14 residues. The CDR3 loop reads CAWSRGGINYGYTF. DNA for the CDR3: TGTGCCTGGAGTCGGGGGGGTATAAACTATGGCTACACCTTC. Using reference TRBV30 and TRBJ1-2 for the parts outside the CDR3, the full variable domain is SQTIHQWPATLVQPVGSPLSLECTVEGTSNPNLYWYRQAAGRGLQLLFYSVGIGQISSEVPQNLSASRPQDRQFILSSKKLLLSDSGFYLCAWSRGGINYGYTFGSGTRLTVV.

The rearrangement uses TRBV11-1 and TRBJ2-1; 12 bases match TRBD1. The V gene end was trimmed by 4 bases and the J gene end by 16 bases; junction bases not matched to a gene: 8. The CDR3 contains 13 residues. Germline CDR1 reads SGHAT; CDR2 reads FQDESV (reference sequence). This CDR3 reads CASSSRDRGPSFF. As DNA, the CDR3 is TGTGCCAGCAGCTCCCGGGACAGGGGGCCCAGCTTCTTC.

The CDR3 region has the DNA TGTGCCAGTAGTATAGGTTGGGACAGGGGGCGGTCTGAAGCTTTCTTT. Translating gives CASSIGWDRGRSEAFF. The gene calls are TRBV19 and TRBJ1-1; 12 nucleotides agree with TRBD1. Losses at the gene ends were 1 base for V and 6 bases for J; bases not matched to a gene: 6. Germline assignment: CDR1 LNHDA and CDR2 SQIVND (reference sequence). The CDR3 contains 16 residues.

The gene calls are TRBV7-2 and TRBJ1-3; D unresolved. Trimming took off 3 bases at V and 14 bases at J, with 20 bases between the two ends. Germline V lookup: CDR1 SGHTA, CDR2 FQGNSA. CDR3 size: 14 residues. CDR3 coding DNA: TGTGCCAGCAGCTTCCTGGCGGGAGCAAACGAACTATATTTT. It yields the protein CASSFLAGANELYF.

The V and J genes are TRBV13 and TRBJ2-7; 10 bases match TRBD2. V was pared by 4 bases and J by 3 bases, with 6 bases of the junction left unmatched. The V gene's germline CDR1 is PRHDT and CDR2 FYEKMQ (reference sequence). This CDR3 spans 15 amino acids. CDR3 protein: CASSSSPSGSYEQYF. CDR3 bases: TGTGCCAGCAGCTCCTCCCCTAGCGGGAGCTACGAGCAGTACTTC.

CDR3 nucleotides: TGTGCCGCAGGTCCGGGACTCTTCTACGAGCAGTACTTC. Its translation is CAAGPGLFYEQYF. This rearrangement joins TRBV2 to TRBJ2-7, with D tentatively TRBD2 (6 bases). The CDR3 extends over 13 amino acids. V gave up 11 bases and J gave up 3 bases, with 17 bases separating them. Germline CDR1 reads SNHLY; CDR2 reads FYNNEI.

The rearrangement uses TRBV10-3 and TRBJ1-5; 9 nucleotides agree with TRBD1. With 10 bases clipped from V and 6 bases from J, the junction kept 7 bases outside the gene matches. Germline lookup yields CDR1 ENHRY and CDR2 SYGVKD. This CDR3 is built from 13 residues. The DNA for the CDR3 is TGTGCCACCAGGGACAGGGCGAGTCAGCCCCAGCATTTT. It specifies CATRDRASQPQHF.

V gene TRBV5-8 combines with J gene TRBJ2-5, with D perhaps TRBD1 (5 bases). V was cut by 0 bases and J by 5 bases, with 8 bases left in between. Germline-derived CDR1 and CDR2 are SGHTS and YDEGEE. The CDR3 consists of 13 residues. In DNA, the CDR3 is TGTGCCAGCAGCTTGGGCAGGGATGAGACCCAGTACTTC. This sequence encodes CASSLGRDETQYF.

The chain uses TRBV15 and TRBJ2-7; weak D call: TRBD2 (5 bases). CDR3 length: 14 amino acids. Trimming cost V 0 bases and J 3 bases, with 9 bases left between them. CDR1 and CDR2 (germline): LNHNV, YYDKDF (reference sequence). The CDR3: CATSRDRGYYEQYF. The DNA for the CDR3 is TGTGCCACCAGCAGAGATCGGGGTTACTACGAGCAGTACTTC.

This clone was observed once. This chain joins TRBV5-4 and TRBJ2-3; 9 bases are a match to TRBD1. Trimming cost V 4 bases and J 9 bases; bases outside gene matches: 9. Germline CDR1 reads SGHNT; CDR2 reads YYREEE (reference sequence). This CDR3 has 14 residues. CDR3 in amino acids: CASSLQGAEGTQYF. Here the CDR3 DNA reads TGTGCCAGCAGCCTACAGGGGGCGGAGGGGACGCAGTATTTT.

Concerning this clone itself: An end of the junction does not agree with germline; a read error may underlie this. The rearrangement joins TRBV7-9 to TRBJ2-3; D is ambiguous. Per the germline V gene, CDR1 is SEHNR and CDR2 is FQNEAQ (reference sequence). CDR3 length equals 12 residues. This CDR3 is CSSSREVDTQYF. The CDR3 bases are TGTTCCAGCAGCCGCGAAGTAGATACGCAGTATTTT.

The rearrangement links TRBV27 to TRBJ1-5; perhaps TRBD1 as D (5 bases). Per germline, CDR1 MNHEY and CDR2 SMNVEV (reference sequence). V was pared by 7 bases and J by 7 bases, with 11 bases between. The CDR3 extends over 12 amino acids. CDR3 DNA sequence: TGTGCCAGCAAGCAGGGTAGCCAGCCCCAGCATTTT. Translated: CASKQGSQPQHF.

The chain combines TRBV30 with TRBJ2-6; no definite D call. The CDR3 is 16 residues long. Trimming took 0 bases from V and 0 from J, leaving 9 bases between them. Looked up from germline, CDR1 is GTSNPN and CDR2 is SVGIG (reference sequence). The DNA for the CDR3 is TGTGCCTGGAGTGTAGTTGCTAGCTCTGGGGCCAACGTCCTGACTTTC. Translating it yields CAWSVVASSGANVLTF. Complete variable domain (other parts from reference TRBV30 and TRBJ2-6): SQTIHQWPATLVQPVGSPLSLECTVEGTSNPNLYWYRQAAGRGLQLLFYSVGIGQISSEVPQNLSASRPQDRQFILSSKKLLLSDSGFYLCAWSVVASSGANVLTFGAGSRLTVL.

This chain joins TRBV29-1 and TRBJ2-7; tentatively, D is TRBD2 (6 bases). The germline gives CDR1 SQVTM, CDR2 ANQGSEA. V lost 6 bases and J lost 7, with 13 bases in between. CDR3 length: 11 amino acids. CDR3 sequence: CSVAVAGEQYF. Here the CDR3 DNA reads TGCAGCGTCGCTGTTGCGGGGGAGCAGTACTTC.

V and J are TRBV7-9 and TRBJ2-1; 8 bases fit TRBD2. This CDR3 contains 16 residues. The germline V gene has CDR1 SEHNR and CDR2 FQNEAQ (reference sequence). Losses at the gene ends were 5 bases for V and 6 bases for J; bases not matched to a gene: 12. The CDR3 nucleotides are TGTGCCAGCAGCCTGGTGGGGAGCGGGAGCTTCAATGAGCAGTTCTTC. Residues: CASSLVGSGSFNEQFF.

This clone was seen just once. The V call is TRBV27, the J call TRBJ2-7; D is perhaps TRBD2 (6 bases). The CDR3 is 14 residues long. Germline CDR1 MNHEY, CDR2 SMNVEV (reference sequence). Trimming removed 5 bases from V and 10 bases from J, with 21 bases in between. The CDR3 nucleotides are TGTGCCAGCAGTCCTCAGTCGGGACTTGGGTATCAGTACTTC. This codes for CASSPQSGLGYQYF.

The rearrangement joins TRBV27 to TRBJ1-5; 10 bases are shared with TRBD1. The CDR3 covers 16 residues. CDR1 is MNHEY, CDR2 SMNVEV, per germline (reference sequence). J gave up 3 bases and V 1 base, and 3 bases lay outside the gene matches. CDR3 sequence reads: CASSLLGQGINQPQHF. In DNA form, the CDR3 reads TGTGCCAGCAGTTTATTGGGACAGGGGATCAATCAGCCCCAGCATTTT.

This sequence joins TRBV25-1 and TRBJ2-7; a possible D gene is TRBD2 (5 bases). The CDR3 is 12 amino acids. V lost 6 bases and J 5 bases, leaving 11 bases between the germline ends. Germline V gene lookup returns CDR1 MGHDK and CDR2 SYGVNS. CDR3 in DNA: TGTGCCAGCAGCGGTGGACTGAACGAGCAGTACTTC. Translation: CASSGGLNEQYF.

The genes are TRBV28 and TRBJ1-2; a weak D match, TRBD1 (5 bases). Germline CDR1 and CDR2: MDHEN and SYDVKM. Trimming removed 6 bases at V and 0 bases at J, with 14 bases between. The CDR3 is 15 amino acids. The CDR3 reads CASSLPTAANYGYTF. The CDR3 nucleotides are TGTGCCAGCAGCCTCCCGACAGCAGCTAACTATGGCTACACCTTC.

This clone was seen only once. This chain uses TRBV29-1 with TRBJ2-1; TRBD2 agrees at 12 bases. The germline gives CDR1 SQVTM, CDR2 ANQGSEA. V shed 4 bases and J 7 bases; nucleotides not matched to a gene: 2. CDR3 length: 13 amino acids. CDR3 region: CSVVTSGGNEQFF. For the CDR3, the DNA is TGCAGCGTTGTGACTAGCGGGGGTAATGAGCAGTTCTTC.